This record covers a single TCR beta chain. This entry is derived from a study of shared clonotypes between healthy human individuals. Data came from immunoSEQ multiplex PCR; TCRdb stores just in-frame clones and leaves some out. The sample carries fewer than 1.8 million clones, approximately 98.5% recorded once. Trimming cost V 3 bases and J 4 bases; bases outside gene matches: 11. CDR1 is SGDLS and CDR2 is YYNGEE in the germline V gene. This CDR3 region has 16 residues. The receptor comes from a man aged 25-45 years in good health. Material for sequencing was naive CD4+ T cells sorted from blood. Subset of the sample: CD45RA+ positively selected. The chain employs TRBV9 and TRBJ2-7; 9 nucleotides match TRBD2. This CDR3 reads CASSEGALAGSYEQYF. CDR3 coding DNA: TGTGCCAGCAGCGAGGGGGCCCTAGCGGGATCATACGAGCAGTACTTC. The entire variable domain, with the rest obtained from reference TRBV9 and TRBJ2-7, is as follows: DSGVTQTPKHLITATGQRVTLRCSPRSGDLSVYWYQQSLDQGLQFLIQYYNGEERAKGNILERFSAQQFPDLHSELNLSSLELGDSALYFCASSEGALAGSYEQYFGPGTRLTVT.